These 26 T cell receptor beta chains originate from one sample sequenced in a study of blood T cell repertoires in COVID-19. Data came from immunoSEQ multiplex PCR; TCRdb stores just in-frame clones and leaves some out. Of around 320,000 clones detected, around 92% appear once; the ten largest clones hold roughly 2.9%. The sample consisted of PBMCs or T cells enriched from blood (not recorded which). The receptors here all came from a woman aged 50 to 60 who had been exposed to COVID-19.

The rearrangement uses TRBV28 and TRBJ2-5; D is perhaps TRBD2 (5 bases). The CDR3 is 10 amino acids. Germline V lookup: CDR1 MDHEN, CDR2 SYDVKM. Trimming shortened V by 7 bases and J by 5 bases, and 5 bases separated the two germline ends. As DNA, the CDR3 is TGTGCCAGCACGGGGGAGACCCAGTACTTC. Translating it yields CASTGETQYF.

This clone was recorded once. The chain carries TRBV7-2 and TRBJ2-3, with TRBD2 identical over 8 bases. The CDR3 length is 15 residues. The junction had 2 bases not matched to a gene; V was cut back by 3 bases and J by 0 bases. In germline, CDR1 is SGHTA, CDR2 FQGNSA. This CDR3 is CASSFGGGSTDTQYF. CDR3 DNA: TGTGCCAGCAGCTTTGGCGGGGGGAGCACAGATACGCAGTATTTT.

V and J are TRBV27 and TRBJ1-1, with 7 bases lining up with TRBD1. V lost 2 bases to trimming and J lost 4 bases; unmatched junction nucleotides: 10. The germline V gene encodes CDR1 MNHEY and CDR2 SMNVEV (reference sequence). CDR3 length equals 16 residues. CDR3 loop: CASSLRSTGIGTEAFF. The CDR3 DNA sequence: TGTGCCAGCAGTTTACGATCGACAGGGATTGGCACTGAAGCTTTCTTT.

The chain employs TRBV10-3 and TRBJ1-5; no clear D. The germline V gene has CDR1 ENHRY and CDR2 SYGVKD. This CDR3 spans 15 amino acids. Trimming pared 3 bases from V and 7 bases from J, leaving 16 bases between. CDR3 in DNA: TGTGCCATCAGTGAAGGAGTGGTCCCAGCCCAGCCCCAGCATTTT. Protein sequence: CAISEGVVPAQPQHF.

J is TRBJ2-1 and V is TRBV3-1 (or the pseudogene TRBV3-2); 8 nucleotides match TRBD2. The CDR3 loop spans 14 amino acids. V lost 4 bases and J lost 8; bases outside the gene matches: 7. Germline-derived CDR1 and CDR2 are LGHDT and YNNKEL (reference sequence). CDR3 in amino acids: CASSLGGGFDEQFF. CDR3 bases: TGTGCCAGCAGCCTTGGCGGGGGGTTCGATGAGCAGTTCTTC.

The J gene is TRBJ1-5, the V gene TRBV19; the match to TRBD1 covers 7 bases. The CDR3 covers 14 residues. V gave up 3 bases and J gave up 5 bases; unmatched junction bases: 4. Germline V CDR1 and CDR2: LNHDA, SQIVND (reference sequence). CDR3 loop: CASSMRGGDQPQHF. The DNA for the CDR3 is TGTGCCAGTAGTATGAGAGGGGGCGATCAGCCCCAGCATTTT.

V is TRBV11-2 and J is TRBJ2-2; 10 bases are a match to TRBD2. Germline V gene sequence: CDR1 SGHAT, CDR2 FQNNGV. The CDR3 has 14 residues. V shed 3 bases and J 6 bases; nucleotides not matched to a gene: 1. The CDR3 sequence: CASSFLAGAGELFF. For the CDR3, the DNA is TGTGCCAGCAGCTTCCTAGCGGGGGCCGGGGAGCTGTTTTTT.

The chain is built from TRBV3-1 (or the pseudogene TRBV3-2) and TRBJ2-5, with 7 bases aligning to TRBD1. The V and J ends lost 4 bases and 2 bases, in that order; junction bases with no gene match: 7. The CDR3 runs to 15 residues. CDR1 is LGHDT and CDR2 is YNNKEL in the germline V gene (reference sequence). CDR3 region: CASSPFRDRQETQYF. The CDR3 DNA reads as TGTGCCAGCAGCCCGTTTCGGGACAGACAAGAGACCCAGTACTTC.

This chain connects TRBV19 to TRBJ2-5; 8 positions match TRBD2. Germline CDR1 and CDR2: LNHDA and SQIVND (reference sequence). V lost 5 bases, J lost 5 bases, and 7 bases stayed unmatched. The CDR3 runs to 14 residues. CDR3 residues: CASSARGGGETQYF. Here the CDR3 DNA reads TGTGCCAGTAGTGCCCGGGGGGGCGGGGAGACCCAGTACTTC.

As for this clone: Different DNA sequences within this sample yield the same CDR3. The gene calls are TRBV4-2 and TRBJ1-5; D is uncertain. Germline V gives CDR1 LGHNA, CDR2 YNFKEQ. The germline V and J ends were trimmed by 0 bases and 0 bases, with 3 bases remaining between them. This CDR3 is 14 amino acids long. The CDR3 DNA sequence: TGTGCCAGCAGCCAAGACAATAGCAATCAGCCCCAGCATTTT. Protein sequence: CASSQDNSNQPQHF.

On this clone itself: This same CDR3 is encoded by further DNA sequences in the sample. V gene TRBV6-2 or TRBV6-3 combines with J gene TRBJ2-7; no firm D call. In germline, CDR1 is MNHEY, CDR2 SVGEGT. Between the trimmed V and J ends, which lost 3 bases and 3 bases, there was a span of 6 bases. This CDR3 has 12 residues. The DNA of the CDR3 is TGTGCCAGCAGTTATCGAGGCTACGAGCAGTACTTC. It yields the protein CASSYRGYEQYF.

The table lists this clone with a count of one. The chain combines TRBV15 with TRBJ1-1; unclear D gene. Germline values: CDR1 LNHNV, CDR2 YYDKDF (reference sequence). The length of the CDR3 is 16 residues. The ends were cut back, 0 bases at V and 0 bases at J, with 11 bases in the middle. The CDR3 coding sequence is TGTGCCACCAGCAGAGATCTGGGAGTTATGAACACTGAAGCTTTCTTT. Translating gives CATSRDLGVMNTEAFF. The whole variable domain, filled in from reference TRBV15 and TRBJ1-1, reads DAMVIQNPRYQVTQFGKPVTLSCSQTLNHNVMYWYQQKSSQAPKLLFHYYDKDFNNEADTPDNFQSRRPNTSFCFLDIRSPGLGDTAMYLCATSRDLGVMNTEAFFGQGTRLTVV.

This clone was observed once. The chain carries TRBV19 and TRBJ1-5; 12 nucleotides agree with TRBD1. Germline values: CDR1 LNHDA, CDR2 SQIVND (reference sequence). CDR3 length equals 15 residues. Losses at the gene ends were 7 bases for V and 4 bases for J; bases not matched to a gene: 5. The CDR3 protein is CASNMGQGANQPQHF. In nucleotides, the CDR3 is TGTGCCAGTAATATGGGACAGGGGGCTAATCAGCCCCAGCATTTT.

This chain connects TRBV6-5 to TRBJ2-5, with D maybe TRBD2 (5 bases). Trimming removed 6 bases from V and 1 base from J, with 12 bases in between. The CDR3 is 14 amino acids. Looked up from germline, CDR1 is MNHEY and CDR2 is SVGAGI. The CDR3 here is CASRRIGIQETQYF. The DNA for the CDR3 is TGTGCCAGCAGACGAATCGGGATCCAAGAGACCCAGTACTTC.

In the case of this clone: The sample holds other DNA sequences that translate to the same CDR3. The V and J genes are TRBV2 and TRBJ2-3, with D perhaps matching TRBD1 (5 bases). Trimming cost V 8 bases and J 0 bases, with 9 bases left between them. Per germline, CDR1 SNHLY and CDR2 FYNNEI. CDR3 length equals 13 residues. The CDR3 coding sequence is TGTGCCAGCCAGGGAACTAGCACAGATACGCAGTATTTT. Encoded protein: CASQGTSTDTQYF.

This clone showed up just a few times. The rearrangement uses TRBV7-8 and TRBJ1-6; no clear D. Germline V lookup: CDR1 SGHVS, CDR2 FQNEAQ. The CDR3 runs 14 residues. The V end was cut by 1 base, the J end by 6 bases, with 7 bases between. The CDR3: CASSLGAGNSPLHF. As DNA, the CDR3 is TGTGCCAGCAGCTTAGGGGCGGGTAATTCACCCCTCCACTTT.

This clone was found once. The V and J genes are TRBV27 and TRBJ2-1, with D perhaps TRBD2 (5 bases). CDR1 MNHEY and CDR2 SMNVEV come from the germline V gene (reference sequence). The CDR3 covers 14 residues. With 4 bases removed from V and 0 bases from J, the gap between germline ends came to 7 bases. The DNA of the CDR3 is TGTGCCAGCAGTTGGAGGAGCTCCTACAATGAGCAGTTCTTC. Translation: CASSWRSSYNEQFF.

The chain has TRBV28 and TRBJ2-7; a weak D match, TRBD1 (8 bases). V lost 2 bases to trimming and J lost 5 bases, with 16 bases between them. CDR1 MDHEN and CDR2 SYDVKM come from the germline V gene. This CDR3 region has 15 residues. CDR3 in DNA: TGTGCCAGCAGTTTACCCCGGACAGGGACTAACGAGCAGTACTTC. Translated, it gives CASSLPRTGTNEQYF.

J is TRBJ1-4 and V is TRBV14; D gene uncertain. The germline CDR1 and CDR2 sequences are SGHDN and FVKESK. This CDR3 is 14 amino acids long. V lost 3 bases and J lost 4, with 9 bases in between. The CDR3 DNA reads TGTGCCAGCAGCCAGCACAGCGGTAATGAAAAACTGTTTTTT. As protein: CASSQHSGNEKLFF. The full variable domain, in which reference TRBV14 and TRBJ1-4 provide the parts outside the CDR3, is EAGVTQFPSHSVIEKGQTVTLRCDPISGHDNLYWYRRVMGKEIKFLLHFVKESKQDESGMPNNRFLAERTGGTYSTLKVQPAELEDSGVYFCASSQHSGNEKLFFGSGTQLSVL.

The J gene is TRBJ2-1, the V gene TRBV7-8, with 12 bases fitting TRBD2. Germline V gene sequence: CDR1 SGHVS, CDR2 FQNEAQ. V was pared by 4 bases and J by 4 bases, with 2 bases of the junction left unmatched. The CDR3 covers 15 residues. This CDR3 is CASSSGLAGYNEQFF. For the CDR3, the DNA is TGTGCCAGCAGCTCAGGACTAGCGGGGTACAATGAGCAGTTCTTC.

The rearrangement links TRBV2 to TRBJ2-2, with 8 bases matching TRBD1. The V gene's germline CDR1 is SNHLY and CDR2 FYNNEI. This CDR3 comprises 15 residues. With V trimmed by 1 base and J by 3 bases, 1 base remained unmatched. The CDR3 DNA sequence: TGTGCCAGCAGTGAAGAACAGGGGGACACCGGGGAGCTGTTTTTT. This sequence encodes CASSEEQGDTGELFF.

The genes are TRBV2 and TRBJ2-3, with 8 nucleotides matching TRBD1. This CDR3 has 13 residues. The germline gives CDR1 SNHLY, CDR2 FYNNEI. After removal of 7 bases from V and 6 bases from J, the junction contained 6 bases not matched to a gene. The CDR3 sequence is CASNRDRMDTQYF. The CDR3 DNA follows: TGTGCCAGCAATCGGGACAGGATGGATACGCAGTATTTT.

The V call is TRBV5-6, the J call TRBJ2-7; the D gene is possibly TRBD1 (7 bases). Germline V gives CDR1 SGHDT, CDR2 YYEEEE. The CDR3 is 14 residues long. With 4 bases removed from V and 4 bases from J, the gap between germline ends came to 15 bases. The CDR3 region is CASSPQGGWYEQYF. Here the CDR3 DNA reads TGTGCCAGCAGCCCTCAGGGGGGTTGGTACGAGCAGTACTTC.

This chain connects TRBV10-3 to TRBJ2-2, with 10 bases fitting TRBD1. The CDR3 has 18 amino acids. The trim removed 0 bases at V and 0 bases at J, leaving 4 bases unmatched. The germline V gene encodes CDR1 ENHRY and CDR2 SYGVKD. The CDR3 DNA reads TGTGCCATCAGTGAGTCGACAGGGGGCTACTCGAACACCGGGGAGCTGTTTTTT. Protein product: CAISESTGGYSNTGELFF.

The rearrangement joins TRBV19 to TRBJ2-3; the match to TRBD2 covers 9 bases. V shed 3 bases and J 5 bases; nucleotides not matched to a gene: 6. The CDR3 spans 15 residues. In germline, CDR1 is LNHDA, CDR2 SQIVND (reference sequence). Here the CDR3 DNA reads TGTGCCAGTAGTATTGCGGGGGGGCCCCAAGATACGCAGTATTTT. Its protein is CASSIAGGPQDTQYF.

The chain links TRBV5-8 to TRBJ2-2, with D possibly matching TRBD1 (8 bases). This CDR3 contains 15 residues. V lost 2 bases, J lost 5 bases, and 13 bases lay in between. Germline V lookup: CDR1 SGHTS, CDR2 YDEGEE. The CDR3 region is CASSFDRGGTGELFF. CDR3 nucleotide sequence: TGTGCCAGCAGCTTCGACAGGGGAGGGACCGGGGAGCTGTTTTTT.